Below are 28 T cell receptor beta chains sequenced from a single sample in a study of blood T cell repertoires in COVID-19. TCRdb's copy holds only in-frame clones and misses some; the assay was immunoSEQ multiplex PCR. The table includes under 150,000 clones, more than 85% detected once. Sequenced: peripheral blood. These receptors were obtained from a man aged 50 to 60 with active or convalescent COVID-19.

The gene calls are TRBV6-5 and TRBJ2-7; D ambiguous. The V end lost 5 bases, the J end lost 2 bases, and 7 bases lay between the germline ends. CDR3 length: 12 residues. From germline, CDR1 is MNHEY and CDR2 SVGAGI. The CDR3 coding sequence is TGTGCCAGCAGTCAGGCCGCCTACGAGCAGTACTTC. Residues: CASSQAAYEQYF.

V usage is TRBV7-8 and J usage is TRBJ1-1; 8 bases are shared with TRBD1. Looked up from germline, CDR1 is SGHVS and CDR2 is FQNEAQ. CDR3 length: 14 amino acids. The V and J ends lost 4 bases and 4 bases, in that order; junction bases with no gene match: 5. CDR3 coding DNA: TGTGCCAGCAGCTACCGGACAGGGACCACTGAAGCTTTCTTT. Protein product: CASSYRTGTTEAFF.

The V and J genes are TRBV5-6 and TRBJ2-7; D is possibly TRBD1 (6 bases). This CDR3 has 16 amino acids. Trimming took off 10 bases at V and 3 bases at J, with 26 bases between the two ends. Germline V lookup: CDR1 SGHDT, CDR2 YYEEEE. CDR3 nucleotide sequence: TGTGCCTCCTCTGGACAGAACCCAATTATAAACTACGAGCAGTACTTC. As protein: CASSGQNPIINYEQYF. The complete variable domain, with remaining parts taken from reference TRBV5-6 and TRBJ2-7, reads DAGVTQSPTHLIKTRGQQVTLRCSPKSGHDTVSWYQQALGQGPQFIFQYYEEEERQRGNFPDRFSGHQFPNYSSELNVNALLLGDSALYLCASSGQNPIINYEQYFGPGTRLTVT.

The J gene is TRBJ1-2, the V gene TRBV28, with TRBD1 matching over 7 bases. After removal of 6 bases from V and 3 bases from J, the junction contained 4 bases not matched to a gene. The CDR3 loop spans 13 amino acids. Germline-derived CDR1 and CDR2 are MDHEN and SYDVKM. The CDR3 DNA is TGTGCCAGCAGAACAGGGGTCGACTATGGCTACACCTTC. As protein: CASRTGVDYGYTF.

The rearrangement links TRBV5-1 to TRBJ2-3; 13 bases map to TRBD2. J was trimmed by 2 bases and V by 6 bases; bases with no gene match: 3. The CDR3 length is 15 residues. The germline gives CDR1 SGHRS, CDR2 YFSETQ. The CDR3 loop reads CASTGLAGDTDTQYF. CDR3 DNA: TGCGCCAGCACCGGACTAGCGGGGGACACAGATACGCAGTATTTT.

J is TRBJ1-1 and V is TRBV6-5, with a tentative D call TRBD1 (5 bases). This CDR3 contains 16 residues. V was shortened by 3 bases and J by 1 base, with 15 bases between the two germline ends. Per the germline V gene, CDR1 is MNHEY and CDR2 is SVGAGI. The CDR3 here is CASSYNLATGNTEAFF. Written as DNA, the CDR3 is TGTGCCAGCAGTTATAACCTCGCCACAGGGAACACTGAAGCTTTCTTT.

V and J are TRBV7-6 and TRBJ2-7; perhaps TRBD1 as D (6 bases). Germline CDR1 and CDR2: SGHVS and FNYEAQ. The V end was cut by 4 bases, the J end by 6 bases, with 19 bases between. The CDR3 runs to 15 residues. This chain's CDR3 is CASSSASGTWVEQYF. In DNA, the CDR3 is TGTGCCAGCAGCTCGGCTTCCGGGACATGGGTCGAGCAGTACTTC. The complete variable domain, with remaining parts taken from reference TRBV7-6 and TRBJ2-7, reads GAGVSQSPRYKVTKRGQDVALRCDPISGHVSLYWYRQALGQGPEFLTYFNYEAQQDKSGLPNDRFSAERPEGSISTLTIQRTEQRDSAMYRCASSSASGTWVEQYFGPGTRLTVT.

This chain links TRBV9 with TRBJ1-1, with 9 bases aligning to TRBD1. CDR3 length: 15 residues. The V gene's germline CDR1 is SGDLS and CDR2 YYNGEE. V gave up 3 bases and J gave up 10 bases; unmatched junction bases: 13. As DNA, the CDR3 is TGTGCCAGCAGCGCCCCGGGACAGGGAACCCCTCGAGCTTTCTTT. This gives the protein CASSAPGQGTPRAFF. The entire variable domain, with the rest obtained from reference TRBV9 and TRBJ1-1, is as follows: DSGVTQTPKHLITATGQRVTLRCSPRSGDLSVYWYQQSLDQGLQFLIQYYNGEERAKGNILERFSAQQFPDLHSELNLSSLELGDSALYFCASSAPGQGTPRAFFGQGTRLTVV.

The rearrangement links TRBV7-2 to TRBJ2-7, with 15 bases that match TRBD2. Germline assignment: CDR1 SGHTA and CDR2 FQGNSA. The CDR3 is made up of 18 amino acids. V shed 1 base, J shed 1 base, and the junction held 5 bases outside the gene matches. The CDR3 DNA is TGTGCCAGCAGCTTAGTGGGGACTAGCGGGGGGCGGTCCTACGAGCAGTACTTC. Protein: CASSLVGTSGGRSYEQYF. Looking up the rest from reference TRBV7-2 and TRBJ2-7 gives the full variable domain: GAGVSQSPSNKVTEKGKDVELRCDPISGHTALYWYRQSLGQGLEFLIYFQGNSAPDKSGLPSDRFSAERTGGSVSTLTIQRTQQEDSAVYLCASSLVGTSGGRSYEQYFGPGTRLTVT.

This clone was recorded once. The rearrangement uses TRBV2 and TRBJ2-3, with 7 positions matching TRBD1. This CDR3 comprises 14 residues. V shed 7 bases and J 4 bases; nucleotides not matched to a gene: 8. Germline CDR1 SNHLY, CDR2 FYNNEI. The CDR3 nucleotides are TGTGCCAGCACCACAGGGGATGTCCCAGATACGCAGTATTTT. It specifies CASTTGDVPDTQYF.

The rearrangement uses TRBV5-1 and TRBJ2-3; 7 bases fit TRBD2. V was pared by 4 bases and J by 3 bases, with 11 bases of the junction left unmatched. The CDR3 loop spans 16 amino acids. Germline V gene lookup returns CDR1 SGHRS and CDR2 YFSETQ. CDR3 in amino acids: CASSPPAWRETDTQYF. CDR3 coding DNA: TGCGCCAGCAGCCCCCCGGCTTGGCGGGAGACAGATACGCAGTATTTT.

The chain couples TRBV12-5 to TRBJ2-1, with 7 bases identical to TRBD2. The length of the CDR3 is 14 residues. Germline assignment: CDR1 LGHNT and CDR2 FRNRAP. Trimming cost V 7 bases and J 0 bases; bases outside gene matches: 3. CDR3 sequence: CASVGEGSYNEQFF. CDR3 coding DNA: TGTGCTAGTGTTGGGGAGGGCTCCTACAATGAGCAGTTCTTC.

The chain couples TRBV29-1 to TRBJ1-1; D is uncertain. Trimming pared 6 bases from V and 2 bases from J, leaving 16 bases between. CDR3 length equals 14 residues. The germline gives CDR1 SQVTM, CDR2 ANQGSEA. CDR3 in DNA: TGCAGCGTCTACCCGCCCCGGGTTAACACTGAAGCTTTCTTT. Protein product: CSVYPPRVNTEAFF.

The chain links TRBV4-3 to TRBJ2-1; 12 positions match TRBD2. J was trimmed by 2 bases and V by 1 base; bases with no gene match: 3. CDR1 LGHNA and CDR2 YSLEER come from the germline V gene. This CDR3 has 17 amino acids. The CDR3 here is CASSQVLAGGPYNEQFF. DNA for the CDR3: TGCGCCAGCAGCCAAGTCCTAGCGGGGGGGCCCTACAATGAGCAGTTCTTC.

This sequence joins TRBV15 and TRBJ1-3; 9 bases line up with TRBD1. This CDR3 is 17 amino acids long. Looked up from germline, CDR1 is LNHNV and CDR2 is YYDKDF (reference sequence). J lost 0 bases, V lost 4 bases, and 7 bases had no gene match. The CDR3 here is CATSNRQGGISGNTIYF. For the CDR3, the DNA is TGTGCCACCAGCAACCGACAGGGGGGTATCTCTGGAAACACCATATATTTT.

The V call is TRBV5-1, the J call TRBJ2-6; tentative D call: TRBD1 (5 bases). Trimming left V 1 base short and J 0 bases short, with 11 bases between. CDR3 length: 17 amino acids. Looked up from germline, CDR1 is SGHRS and CDR2 is YFSETQ. The CDR3 region has the DNA TGCGCCAGCAGCTTGCTGGGGCCGGGCTCTGGGGCCAACGTCCTGACTTTC. Residues: CASSLLGPGSGANVLTF.

The rearrangement joins TRBV5-8 to TRBJ2-7; 7 bases align to TRBD2. Germline V gene lookup returns CDR1 SGHTS and CDR2 YDEGEE. This CDR3 contains 15 residues. V lost 6 bases, J lost 5 bases, and 14 bases stayed unmatched. Here the CDR3 DNA reads TGTGCCAGCACCAAGCGGGATACATGGTACGACGAGCAGTACTTC. Protein: CASTKRDTWYDEQYF.

The V and J genes are TRBV18 and TRBJ2-5, with a weak D call TRBD1 (5 bases). The length of the CDR3 is 14 residues. Germline CDR1 reads KGHSH; CDR2 reads LQKENI. The V end lost 6 bases, the J end lost 1 base, and 12 bases lay between the germline ends. CDR3 in DNA: TGTGCCAGCTCTCGCACACAGGTCCAAGAGACCCAGTACTTC. Protein sequence: CASSRTQVQETQYF. Using reference TRBV18 and TRBJ2-5 for the parts outside the CDR3, the full variable domain is NAGVMQNPRHLVRRRGQEARLRCSPMKGHSHVYWYRQLPEEGLKFMVYLQKENIIDESGMPKERFSAEFPKEGPSILRIQQVVRGDSAAYFCASSRTQVQETQYFGPGTRLLVL.

This chain uses TRBV5-5 with TRBJ2-2; D might be TRBD1 (5 bases). V lost 6 bases, J lost 6 bases, and 15 bases lay in between. CDR3 size: 14 residues. CDR1 is SGHKS, CDR2 YYEKEE, per germline (reference sequence). This CDR3 reads CASNRLSEAGELFF. CDR3 nucleotides: TGTGCCAGCAACAGGCTCTCCGAGGCCGGGGAGCTGTTTTTT.

Notes on this clone: This specimen includes other DNA sequences encoding the same CDR3. The chain combines TRBV5-1 with TRBJ1-1; 7 bases are shared with TRBD1. The germline gives CDR1 SGHRS, CDR2 YFSETQ. V shed 3 bases and J 3 bases; nucleotides not matched to a gene: 5. The CDR3 is 14 amino acids. The CDR3 region is CASSWGTGDTEAFF. CDR3 nucleotides: TGCGCCAGCAGCTGGGGAACAGGGGACACTGAAGCTTTCTTT.

This clone has just one count. This chain joins TRBV28 and TRBJ1-6; the match to TRBD1 covers 11 bases. Germline CDR1 is MDHEN and CDR2 is SYDVKM. The CDR3 spans 16 residues. V shed 11 bases, J shed 1 base, and the junction held 7 bases outside the gene matches. The CDR3 loop is CAAQGQGVSYNSPLHF. CDR3 sequence (DNA): TGTGCCGCCCAGGGACAGGGGGTTTCCTATAATTCACCCCTCCACTTT.

This chain connects TRBV21-1 to TRBJ1-1. TRBV21-1 is marked as a pseudogene. This CDR3 contains 14 residues. The CDR3 DNA reads as TGTGCCAGCAGCAAACCGGGGGAGGCAACTGAAGCTTTCTTT. The encoded protein is CASSKPGEATEAFF.

Here the CDR3 DNA reads TGTGCCAGTAGTACCCCCCGGGTAGCGGGAGACAATGAGCAGTTCTTC. Translated: CASSTPRVAGDNEQFF. This rearrangement joins TRBV19 to TRBJ2-1; TRBD2 aligns across 9 bases. The CDR3 has 16 amino acids. The J segment lost 5 bases and the V segment lost 4 bases, leaving 9 bases of the junction unmatched. Germline values: CDR1 LNHDA, CDR2 SQIVND (reference sequence).

This clone was counted once. J is TRBJ2-7 and V is TRBV3-1 (or the pseudogene TRBV3-2); perhaps TRBD1 as D (5 bases). From germline, CDR1 is LGHDT and CDR2 YNNKEL (reference sequence). The CDR3 runs 14 residues. Trimming left V 1 base short and J 0 bases short, with 7 bases between. CDR3 protein: CASSQGTFSYEQYF. The CDR3, as DNA: TGTGCCAGCAGCCAAGGGACATTCTCCTACGAGCAGTACTTC.

This chain uses TRBV15 with TRBJ2-2; 11 positions match TRBD2. Germline CDR1 is LNHNV and CDR2 is YYDKDF (reference sequence). V gave up 2 bases and J gave up 8 bases; unmatched junction bases: 7. The CDR3 is 16 residues long. The CDR3 DNA reads as TGTGCCACCAGCAGACCACTAGCGGGAGTATCAGGGGAGCTGTTTTTT. It is translated as CATSRPLAGVSGELFF.

The rearrangement joins TRBV30 to TRBJ2-1, with a possible D match to TRBD1 (6 bases). The CDR3 totals 19 residues. Germline V gene data show CDR1 as GTSNPN and CDR2 as SVGIG (reference sequence). V lost 1 base and J lost 0, with 22 bases in between. CDR3 nucleotide sequence: TGTGCCTGGAGTGCCCAAAGCCCCCCCAGGGGAAGCTCCTACAATGAGCAGTTCTTC. It translates to CAWSAQSPPRGSSYNEQFF.

The chain is built from TRBV7-6 and TRBJ1-1; 7 bases align to TRBD1. V shed 1 base and J 4 bases; nucleotides not matched to a gene: 21. Per germline, CDR1 SGHVS and CDR2 FNYEAQ. The CDR3 extends over 20 amino acids. The DNA of the CDR3 is TGTGCCAGCAGCTTAGTCCAGGCCAGGGTAGGGGGCGGTCGAGGCACTGAAGCTTTCTTT. It yields the protein CASSLVQARVGGGRGTEAFF.

The rearrangement uses TRBV6-6 and TRBJ1-4; D perhaps matches TRBD1 (5 bases). Germline V gives CDR1 MNHNY, CDR2 SVGAGI (reference sequence). Trimming removed 5 bases at V and 4 bases at J, with 20 bases between. The length of the CDR3 is 17 residues. The CDR3 here is CASSRSPSRQHNEKLFF. CDR3 sequence (DNA): TGTGCCAGCAGTCGATCCCCCTCTCGACAGCATAATGAAAAACTGTTTTTT.